The next 16 T cell receptor beta chains were all read from a single sample in a study of blood T cell repertoires in COVID-19. This table comes from immunoSEQ multiplex PCR, and its TCRdb copy is limited to in-frame clones, with some not included. The sample shows 100,000 to 120,000 clones, approximately 70% of them seen only once. The material sequenced was peripheral blood. Receptors originate from a woman aged 40 to 50 with acute or convalescent COVID-19.

The CDR3 sequence: CASSQSLAGGPHNEQFF. The CDR3 DNA sequence: TGCGCCAGCAGTCAATCGCTAGCGGGGGGGCCCCACAATGAGCAGTTCTTC. This chain links TRBV23-1 with TRBJ2-1, with 12 bases aligning to TRBD2. TRBV23-1 is recorded as an ORF, its role being uncertain. The CDR3 totals 17 residues. The V segment lost 0 bases and the J segment 5 bases; nucleotides outside the gene matches: 5.

The J gene is TRBJ2-5, the V gene TRBV28; 9 positions match TRBD2. The length of the CDR3 is 15 residues. The J segment lost 1 base and the V segment lost 3 bases, leaving 3 bases of the junction unmatched. Germline V lookup: CDR1 MDHEN, CDR2 SYDVKM. The CDR3 loop is CASSFLAGPQETQYF. In DNA, the CDR3 is TGTGCCAGCAGTTTTCTAGCGGGGCCCCAAGAGACCCAGTACTTC.

The rearrangement joins TRBV10-3 to TRBJ1-1; D uncertain. Germline lookup yields CDR1 ENHRY and CDR2 SYGVKD. V lost 2 bases to trimming and J lost 6 bases, with 10 bases between them. The CDR3 runs to 13 residues. The DNA for the CDR3 is TGTGCCATCAGTGAGATGGAGTTCGCTGAAGCTTTCTTT. It specifies CAISEMEFAEAFF.

CDR3 DNA sequence: TGTGCCAGCAGCGCGCTCGGGACAGGGGGGATAGAAAAACTGTTTTTT. As protein: CASSALGTGGIEKLFF. The chain is built from TRBV9 and TRBJ1-4, with 11 bases identical to TRBD1. Per the germline V gene, CDR1 is SGDLS and CDR2 is YYNGEE. The CDR3 totals 16 residues. V was pared by 3 bases and J by 8 bases, with 9 bases of the junction left unmatched.

V and J are TRBV7-3 and TRBJ2-2, with D possibly matching TRBD2 (6 bases). The CDR3 is made up of 15 amino acids. Germline CDR1 and CDR2: SGHTA and FQGTGA. The V and J ends lost 5 bases and 4 bases respectively, with 14 bases between them. DNA for the CDR3: TGTGCCAGCAGCCCCGGGCTAGCGATCACCGGGGAGCTGTTTTTT. It yields the protein CASSPGLAITGELFF.

This clone showed up just a few times. The DNA for the CDR3 is TGTGCCAGCAGCCAAGGACAGAATAACGCCAAAAACATTCAGTACTTC. It translates to CASSQGQNNAKNIQYF. The chain recombines TRBV5-6 with TRBJ2-4; a weak D match, TRBD1 (6 bases). The CDR3 extends over 16 amino acids. Trimming shortened V by 4 bases and J by 1 base, and 15 bases separated the two germline ends. The germline gives CDR1 SGHDT, CDR2 YYEEEE.

The chain links TRBV7-9 to TRBJ1-6; 12 nucleotides line up with TRBD1. The CDR3 totals 18 residues. The J segment lost 1 base and the V segment lost 4 bases, leaving 5 bases of the junction unmatched. CDR1 and CDR2 from the germline V gene are SEHNR and FQNEAQ (reference sequence). The CDR3 is CASSSGQGAGSYNSPLHF. The CDR3 DNA reads TGTGCCAGCAGCTCGGGACAGGGGGCCGGATCCTATAATTCACCCCTCCACTTT.

The V call is TRBV30, the J call TRBJ2-5; possibly TRBD1 for D (6 bases). The germline V gene encodes CDR1 GTSNPN and CDR2 SVGIG (reference sequence). CDR3 length: 14 residues. Trimming removed 5 bases from V and 1 base from J, with 14 bases in between. The CDR3 region has the DNA TGTGCCTGGGGGTGGACAGTCCGCCAAGAGACCCAGTACTTC. The encoded protein is CAWGWTVRQETQYF.

The genes are TRBV28 and TRBJ2-2, with 7 bases aligning to TRBD2. The V gene end was trimmed by 2 bases and the J gene end by 3 bases; junction bases not matched to a gene: 3. Germline V lookup: CDR1 MDHEN, CDR2 SYDVKM. The CDR3 has 15 residues. CDR3 coding DNA: TGTGCCAGCAGTTTAACTAGCGCCGACACCGGGGAGCTGTTTTTT. It specifies CASSLTSADTGELFF.

This chain connects TRBV27 to TRBJ1-5; D unclear. V dropped 3 bases and J dropped 0 bases, with 3 bases sitting between them. The CDR3 is 13 residues long. Germline V gene lookup returns CDR1 MNHEY and CDR2 SMNVEV (reference sequence). In DNA form, the CDR3 reads TGTGCCAGCAGTTTTTATAGCAATCAGCCCCAGCATTTT. Its translation is CASSFYSNQPQHF.

This clone appeared a few times. This chain connects TRBV6-5 to TRBJ2-7, with D perhaps TRBD1 (6 bases). Trimming left V 6 bases short and J 4 bases short, with 10 bases between. There are 12 residues in the CDR3. From germline, CDR1 is MNHEY and CDR2 SVGAGI. The CDR3 loop is CASRWTAYEQYF. The CDR3 DNA is TGTGCCAGCAGATGGACAGCATACGAGCAGTACTTC.

The J gene is TRBJ2-1, the V gene TRBV7-9; 8 bases are shared with TRBD1. Germline assignment: CDR1 SEHNR and CDR2 FQNEAQ (reference sequence). The CDR3 runs to 16 residues. V lost 5 bases and J lost 6; bases outside the gene matches: 12. CDR3 sequence reads: CASSLAGTGTANEQFF. The CDR3 DNA sequence: TGTGCCAGCAGCCTCGCCGGGACAGGAACGGCCAATGAGCAGTTCTTC.

The chain uses TRBV2 and TRBJ2-5; 9 bases line up with TRBD1. CDR1 SNHLY and CDR2 FYNNEI come from the germline V gene. V was clipped by 6 bases and J by 3 bases; unmatched bases: 5. The CDR3 totals 14 residues. This chain's CDR3 is CASRPRTGEETQYF. The DNA of the CDR3 is TGTGCCAGCAGGCCCCGGACAGGGGAAGAGACCCAGTACTTC.

V gene TRBV7-2 combines with J gene TRBJ1-2; 7 bases agree with TRBD1. CDR3 length: 15 amino acids. Looked up from germline, CDR1 is SGHTA and CDR2 is FQGNSA. The V gene end was trimmed by 5 bases and the J gene end by 8 bases; junction bases not matched to a gene: 14. CDR3 nucleotide sequence: TGTGCCAGCAGCCCTTATCGGGACAGCATTCGGGGCTACACCTTC. Protein: CASSPYRDSIRGYTF. Looking up the rest from reference TRBV7-2 and TRBJ1-2 gives the full variable domain: GAGVSQSPSNKVTEKGKDVELRCDPISGHTALYWYRQSLGQGLEFLIYFQGNSAPDKSGLPSDRFSAERTGGSVSTLTIQRTQQEDSAVYLCASSPYRDSIRGYTFGSGTRLTVV.

The chain employs TRBV19 and TRBJ2-4; maybe TRBD2 (6 bases). The CDR3 totals 17 residues. Trimming shortened V by 5 bases and J by 7 bases, and 24 bases separated the two germline ends. Germline V gene sequence: CDR1 LNHDA, CDR2 SQIVND (reference sequence). The DNA of the CDR3 is TGTGCCAGTAGTCCGGACTCCAGGAGGGGAGGAGGCAACATTCAGTACTTC. It encodes CASSPDSRRGGGNIQYF.

This clone was detected only a few times. V gene TRBV4-3 combines with J gene TRBJ1-2; D is ambiguous. The ends were cut back, 0 bases at V and 0 bases at J, with 8 bases in the middle. The CDR3 consists of 15 residues. Germline CDR1 LGHNA, CDR2 YSLEER. For the CDR3, the DNA is TGCGCCAGCAGCCAAGAAGGCGGTTCTAACTATGGCTACACCTTC. This codes for CASSQEGGSNYGYTF.